The 22 T cell receptor beta chains presented below share a single source sample, sequenced in a study of T-cell memory formation after mild COVID-19. TCRdb analysed the 5' RACE reads with MiXCR anew, one entry per CDR3 protein. This table holds 410,000 or so distinct CDR3 sequences, under 25% found once. Sequenced material: PBMCs or a T cell subset sorted from them (not recorded which). The receptors originated from an adult woman who had mild COVID-19 (a few samples of this study predate the infection). Cell type and time point are not known.

This clonotype was observed a handful of times. The J gene is TRBJ2-7, the V gene TRBV6-2 or TRBV6-3; 9 nucleotides agree with TRBD2. Germline CDR1 MNHEY, CDR2 SVGEGT. CDR3 length equals 15 residues. With V trimmed by 2 bases and J by 6 bases, 8 bases remained unmatched. CDR3 amino acids: CASSYAGVAGVEQYF. The CDR3 bases are TGTGCCAGCAGTTACGCCGGAGTAGCGGGGGTCGAGCAGTACTTC.

V and J are TRBV7-3 and TRBJ2-6; D call uncertain. This CDR3 has 15 residues. The V end lost 8 bases, the J end lost 3 bases, and 14 bases lay between the germline ends. The germline V gene has CDR1 SGHTA and CDR2 FQGTGA. The CDR3 region is CASGGSGFGANVLTF. In DNA form, the CDR3 reads TGTGCCAGCGGTGGTTCGGGTTTTGGGGCCAACGTCCTGACTTTC.

This clonotype was picked up a small number of times. The V call is TRBV9, the J call TRBJ2-7; TRBD1 matches 8 bases. V was clipped by 4 bases and J by 5 bases; unmatched bases: 11. The CDR3 is 15 amino acids. Germline loops: CDR1 SGDLS, CDR2 YYNGEE. CDR3 coding DNA: TGTGCCAGCAGCCCTACCGGACAGGGAAGGGACGAGCAGTACTTC. Translating gives CASSPTGQGRDEQYF.

The table lists this clonotype with many counts. V gene TRBV7-9 combines with J gene TRBJ1-5, with a weak D call TRBD1 (5 bases). V was cut by 5 bases and J by 7 bases, with 12 bases left in between. The CDR3 is made up of 13 amino acids. Germline assignment: CDR1 SEHNR and CDR2 FQNEAQ (reference sequence). CDR3 sequence: CASSTKWDQPQHF. The CDR3 region has the DNA TGTGCCAGCAGCACCAAGTGGGACCAGCCCCAGCATTTT. Full variable domain (remainder filled in from reference TRBV7-9 and TRBJ1-5): DTGVSQNPRHKITKRGQNVTFRCDPISEHNRLYWYRQTLGQGPEFLTYFQNEAQLEKSRLLSDRFSAERPKGSFSTLEIQRTEQGDSAMYLCASSTKWDQPQHFGDGTRLSIL.

The V and J genes are TRBV10-2 and TRBJ2-7; 8 nucleotides match TRBD2. The CDR3 totals 13 residues. CDR1 is WSHSY and CDR2 is SAAADI in the germline V gene. Germline trimming cut 7 bases from V and 6 bases from J; bases unmatched to any gene: 8. This CDR3 is CASNTGGPGEQYF. The CDR3, as DNA: TGCGCCAGCAACACGGGAGGGCCGGGCGAGCAGTACTTC.

This chain links TRBV5-4 with TRBJ2-5; tentatively, D is TRBD2 (5 bases). The V gene's germline CDR1 is SGHNT and CDR2 YYREEE (reference sequence). The CDR3 covers 15 residues. Trimming shortened V by 4 bases and J by 4 bases, and 17 bases separated the two germline ends. CDR3 DNA: TGTGCCAGCAGCGCCCAACTAGGAGGTTCAGAGACCCAGTACTTC. It yields the protein CASSAQLGGSETQYF.

This clonotype came up many times. The chain has TRBV10-3 and TRBJ2-7; 8 bases align to TRBD1. The CDR3 length is 14 residues. Unmatched junction bases numbered 2, after V lost 4 bases and J lost 0 bases. Looked up from germline, CDR1 is ENHRY and CDR2 is SYGVKD. The CDR3 protein is CAISAGQASYEQYF. The CDR3 DNA reads as TGTGCCATCAGTGCGGGACAGGCCTCCTACGAGCAGTACTTC.

V is TRBV5-1 and J is TRBJ2-6; 9 bases map to TRBD1. The germline V gene has CDR1 SGHRS and CDR2 YFSETQ. The CDR3 is 17 amino acids. The ends lost 2 bases at V and 3 bases at J; junction bases unmatched: 6. CDR3 residues: CASSLGTGFDGANVLTF. The CDR3 coding sequence is TGCGCCAGCAGCTTAGGGACAGGGTTCGATGGGGCCAACGTCCTGACTTTC.

This clonotype was seen only a few times. The gene calls are TRBV11-2 and TRBJ1-1; D gene unclear. This CDR3 has 14 amino acids. The germline V gene has CDR1 SGHAT and CDR2 FQNNGV. With 6 bases removed from V and 1 base from J, the gap between germline ends came to 12 bases. Written as DNA, the CDR3 is TGTGCCAGCAGTACCCTTCTTGGGAACACTGAAGCTTTCTTT. Amino acids: CASSTLLGNTEAFF.

Only a few counts were recorded for this clonotype. This chain joins TRBV4-2 and TRBJ2-7; TRBD1 matches at 7 bases. The CDR3 loop spans 15 amino acids. V shed 5 bases and J 0 bases; nucleotides not matched to a gene: 7. From germline, CDR1 is LGHNA and CDR2 YNFKEQ. In DNA form, the CDR3 reads TGTGCCAGCAGCAGACAGGGCCTCAGCTCCTACGAGCAGTACTTC. This sequence encodes CASSRQGLSSYEQYF.

This chain joins TRBV18 and TRBJ1-2; a weak D match, TRBD1 (5 bases). The CDR3 covers 16 residues. V gave up 2 bases and J gave up 4 bases, with 17 bases separating them. Germline CDR1 and CDR2: KGHSH and LQKENI. CDR3 protein: CASSPGVGTGGYGYTF. In DNA, the CDR3 is TGTGCCAGCTCACCAGGTGTTGGAACCGGGGGCTATGGCTACACCTTC.

This rearrangement joins TRBV12-3 or TRBV12-4 to TRBJ2-3; D might be TRBD2 (6 bases). V lost 2 bases to trimming and J lost 4 bases, with 10 bases between them. This CDR3 has 14 residues. The CDR3 nucleotides are TGTGCCAGCAGTTTAAGGGAGGAGGCAGATACGCAGTATTTT. Amino acids: CASSLREEADTQYF.

The V gene is TRBV6-5, the J gene TRBJ2-1; possibly TRBD1 or TRBD2 for D (5 bases each). Trimming cost V 5 bases and J 2 bases, with 13 bases left between them. Germline assignment: CDR1 MNHEY and CDR2 SVGAGI. The CDR3 contains 15 residues. The CDR3 coding sequence is TGTGCCAGCAGTAGGGGACCAGGGCCCTACAATGAGCAGTTCTTC. Its translation: CASSRGPGPYNEQFF.

This clonotype was counted only a few times. This rearrangement joins TRBV3-1 to TRBJ2-7; a weak D match, TRBD1 (5 bases). The CDR3 loop spans 13 amino acids. Looked up from germline, CDR1 is LGHDT and CDR2 is YNNKEL (reference sequence). V gave up 8 bases and J gave up 3 bases, with 14 bases separating them. The CDR3 loop is CASCNSRVYEQYF. Here the CDR3 DNA reads TGTGCCAGCTGCAATAGCAGGGTCTACGAGCAGTACTTC.

This clonotype was seen only a few times. The chain carries TRBV4-3 and TRBJ2-1; 9 bases map to TRBD2. V lost 0 bases, J lost 9 bases, and 12 bases stayed unmatched. This CDR3 comprises 17 residues. The germline CDR1 and CDR2 sequences are LGHNA and YSLEER. The CDR3 is CASSQDWRLAGMGEQFF. CDR3 in DNA: TGCGCCAGCAGCCAAGATTGGAGGCTAGCGGGAATGGGTGAGCAGTTCTTC.

This clonotype was counted between two and nine times. J is TRBJ2-7 and V is TRBV7-9; D may be TRBD2 (5 bases). The CDR3 runs 14 residues. Trimming removed 5 bases at V and 4 bases at J, with 15 bases between. Germline CDR1 reads SEHNR; CDR2 reads FQNEAQ (reference sequence). CDR3 in DNA: TGTGCCAGCAGCCTAGGGAGCGGAAATTACGAGCAGTACTTC. Its translation: CASSLGSGNYEQYF.

A single count supports this clonotype. The chain employs TRBV5-1 and TRBJ2-5; 9 bases line up with TRBD2. With 4 bases clipped from V and 7 bases from J, the junction kept 14 bases outside the gene matches. There are 16 residues in the CDR3. Germline loops: CDR1 SGHRS, CDR2 YFSETQ. CDR3 protein: CASSPRERGDLGTQYF. As DNA, the CDR3 is TGCGCCAGCAGCCCCCGTGAGCGGGGGGACCTCGGGACCCAGTACTTC.

This sequence joins TRBV6-5 and TRBJ2-7; D not resolved. The germline V gene has CDR1 MNHEY and CDR2 SVGAGI. Trimming cost V 1 base and J 4 bases, with 8 bases left between them. There are 13 residues in the CDR3. The DNA of the CDR3 is TGTGCCAGCAGTTACTACCTGGGATACGAGCAGTACTTC. This sequence encodes CASSYYLGYEQYF.

This clonotype was observed a few times. The V gene is TRBV10-3, the J gene TRBJ2-2; 9 bases line up with TRBD1. Trimming at V came to 11 bases and at J to 4 bases, leaving 8 bases not matched to a gene. CDR3 size: 14 residues. The V gene's germline CDR1 is ENHRY and CDR2 SYGVKD. Written as DNA, the CDR3 is TGTGCCCTCCGGGACAGGGAGGGCACCGGGGAGCTGTTTTTT. It codes for CALRDREGTGELFF.

This rearrangement joins TRBV20-1 to TRBJ2-1; 10 positions agree with TRBD2. Germline V gene data show CDR1 as DFQATT and CDR2 as SNEGSKA (reference sequence). The CDR3 has 14 amino acids. Trimming took 1 base from V and 9 from J; bases not matched to a gene: 6. The CDR3 loop reads CSARAVLAGPEQFF. DNA for the CDR3: TGCAGTGCTAGAGCGGTACTAGCGGGACCTGAGCAGTTCTTC.

The chain joins TRBV28 to TRBJ1-1, with TRBD1 matching over 7 bases. Germline V gene sequence: CDR1 MDHEN, CDR2 SYDVKM. The CDR3 sequence is 13 residues long. V lost 3 bases to trimming and J lost 10 bases; unmatched junction nucleotides: 8. In nucleotides, the CDR3 is TGTGCCAGCAGTTTGACAGGGACGGGGGTAGCTTTCTTT. Amino acid sequence: CASSLTGTGVAFF.

The V gene is TRBV4-1, the J gene TRBJ2-3; D unclear. The CDR3 sequence is 15 residues long. Germline-derived CDR1 and CDR2 are MGHRA and YSYEKL. Trimming shortened V by 0 bases and J by 4 bases, and 11 bases separated the two germline ends. The CDR3 spells CASSQDIGVADTQYF. The CDR3 DNA sequence: TGCGCCAGCAGCCAAGATATCGGTGTTGCAGATACGCAGTATTTT.